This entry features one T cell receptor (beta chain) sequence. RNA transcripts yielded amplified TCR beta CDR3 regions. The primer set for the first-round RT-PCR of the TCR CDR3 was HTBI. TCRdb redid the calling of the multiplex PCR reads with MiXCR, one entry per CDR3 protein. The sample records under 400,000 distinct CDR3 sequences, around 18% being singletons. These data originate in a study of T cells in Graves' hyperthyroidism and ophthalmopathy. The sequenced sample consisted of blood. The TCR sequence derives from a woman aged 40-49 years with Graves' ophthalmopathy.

The CDR3 loop is CASSYFGRGPTYEQYF. CDR3 bases: TGTGCCAGCAGTTACTTTGGTCGCGGGCCAACCTACGAGCAGTACTTC. J is TRBJ2-7 and V is TRBV6-5; tentative D call: TRBD2 (5 bases). V shed 1 base and J shed 2 bases, with 15 bases lying between them. Germline-derived CDR1 and CDR2 are MNHEY and SVGAGI. The CDR3 is made up of 16 amino acids.